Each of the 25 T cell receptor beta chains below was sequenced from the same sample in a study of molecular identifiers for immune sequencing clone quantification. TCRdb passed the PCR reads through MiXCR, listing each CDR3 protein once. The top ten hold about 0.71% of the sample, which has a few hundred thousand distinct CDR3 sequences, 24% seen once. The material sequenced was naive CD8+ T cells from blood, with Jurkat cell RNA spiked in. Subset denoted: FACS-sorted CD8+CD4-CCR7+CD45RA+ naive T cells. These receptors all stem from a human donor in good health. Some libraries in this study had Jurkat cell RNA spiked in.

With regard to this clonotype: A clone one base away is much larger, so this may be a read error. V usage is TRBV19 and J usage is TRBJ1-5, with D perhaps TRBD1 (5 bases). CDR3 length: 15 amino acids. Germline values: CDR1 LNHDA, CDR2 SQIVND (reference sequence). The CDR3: CASSIETANNQPRHF. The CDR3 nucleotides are TGTGCCAGTAGTATAGAGACAGCTAACAATCAGCCCCGGCATTTT.

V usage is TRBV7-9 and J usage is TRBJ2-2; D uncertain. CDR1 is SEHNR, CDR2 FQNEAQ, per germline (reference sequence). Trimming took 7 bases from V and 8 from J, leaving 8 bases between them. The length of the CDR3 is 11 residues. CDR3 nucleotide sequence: TGTGCCAGCAAACCCGTTGGGGAGCTGTTTTTT. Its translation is CASKPVGELFF. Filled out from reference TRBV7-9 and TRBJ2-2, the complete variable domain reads DTGVSQNPRHKITKRGQNVTFRCDPISEHNRLYWYRQTLGQGPEFLTYFQNEAQLEKSRLLSDRFSAERPKGSFSTLEIQRTEQGDSAMYLCASKPVGELFFGEGSRLTVL.

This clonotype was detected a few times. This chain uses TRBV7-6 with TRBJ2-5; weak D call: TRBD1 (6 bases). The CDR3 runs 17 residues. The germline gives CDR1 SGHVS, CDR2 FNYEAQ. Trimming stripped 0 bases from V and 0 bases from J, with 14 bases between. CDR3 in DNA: TGTGCCAGCAGCTTAGCGCAGGGGCACGTGTACCAAGAGACCCAGTACTTC. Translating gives CASSLAQGHVYQETQYF.

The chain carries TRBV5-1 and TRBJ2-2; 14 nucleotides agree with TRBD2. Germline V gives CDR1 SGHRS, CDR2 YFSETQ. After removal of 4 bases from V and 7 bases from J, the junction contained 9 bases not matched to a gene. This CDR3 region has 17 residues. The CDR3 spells CASSPGLAGAYGGELFF. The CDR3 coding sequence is TGCGCCAGCAGCCCGGGACTAGCGGGAGCATATGGCGGGGAGCTGTTTTTT.

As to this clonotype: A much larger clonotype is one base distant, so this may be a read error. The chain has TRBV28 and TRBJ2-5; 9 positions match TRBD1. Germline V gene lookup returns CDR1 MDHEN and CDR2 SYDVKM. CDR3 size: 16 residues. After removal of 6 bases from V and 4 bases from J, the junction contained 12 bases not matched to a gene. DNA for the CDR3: TGTGCCAGCAGCATCCAGGAGGACAGGGGCCGAGAGACCCAGTACTTC. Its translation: CASSIQEDRGRETQYF.

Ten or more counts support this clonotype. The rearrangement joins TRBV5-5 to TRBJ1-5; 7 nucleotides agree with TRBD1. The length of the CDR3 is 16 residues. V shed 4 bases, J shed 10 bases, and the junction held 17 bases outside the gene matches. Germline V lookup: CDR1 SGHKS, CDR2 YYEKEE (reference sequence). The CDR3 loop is CASSPGGAGVYIPQHF. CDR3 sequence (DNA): TGTGCCAGCAGCCCAGGGGGTGCTGGAGTTTATATTCCCCAGCATTTT.

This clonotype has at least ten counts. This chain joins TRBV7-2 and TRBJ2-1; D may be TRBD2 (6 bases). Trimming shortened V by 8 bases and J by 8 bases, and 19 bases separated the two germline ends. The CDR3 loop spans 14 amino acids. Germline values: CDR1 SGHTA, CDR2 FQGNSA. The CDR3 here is CASDGGLGLHEQFF. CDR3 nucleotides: TGTGCCAGCGACGGTGGGCTGGGACTGCATGAGCAGTTCTTC.

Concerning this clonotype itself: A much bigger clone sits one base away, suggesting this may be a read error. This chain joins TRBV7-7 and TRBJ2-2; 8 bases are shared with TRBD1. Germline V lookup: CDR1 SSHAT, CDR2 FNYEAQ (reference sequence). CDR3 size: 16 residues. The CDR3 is CASSQYPGQVPGELVF. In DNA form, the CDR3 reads TGTGCTAGCAGCCAATACCCGGGACAGGTCCCCGGGGAGCTGGTTTTT.

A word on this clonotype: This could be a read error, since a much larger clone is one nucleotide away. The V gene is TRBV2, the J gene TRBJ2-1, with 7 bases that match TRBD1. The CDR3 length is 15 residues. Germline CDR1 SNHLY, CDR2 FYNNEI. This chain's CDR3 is CASSEAPGQNNEQSF. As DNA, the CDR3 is TGTGCCAGCAGTGAAGCGCCGGGACAGAACAATGAGCAGTCCTTC.

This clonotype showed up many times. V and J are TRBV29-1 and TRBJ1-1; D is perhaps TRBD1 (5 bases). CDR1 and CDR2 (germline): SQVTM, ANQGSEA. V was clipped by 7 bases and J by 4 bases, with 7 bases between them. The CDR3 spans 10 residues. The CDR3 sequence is CSGDSTEAFF. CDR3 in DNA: TGCAGCGGCGACAGCACTGAAGCTTTCTTT. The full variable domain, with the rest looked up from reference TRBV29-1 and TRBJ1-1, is SAVISQKPSRDICQRGTSLTIQCQVDSQVTMMFWYRQQPGQSLTLIATANQGSEATYESGFVIDKFPISRPNLTFSTLTVSNMSPEDSSIYLCSGDSTEAFFGQGTRLTVV.

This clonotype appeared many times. In DNA form, the CDR3 reads TGTGCCAGCAGTTACGGGGTGGGCGAGCAGTACTTC. Encoded protein: CASSYGVGEQYF. This rearrangement joins TRBV6-5 to TRBJ2-7; no clear D gene. V lost 2 bases to trimming and J lost 6 bases, with 8 bases between them. Germline V CDR1 and CDR2: MNHEY, SVGAGI. The CDR3 loop spans 12 amino acids.

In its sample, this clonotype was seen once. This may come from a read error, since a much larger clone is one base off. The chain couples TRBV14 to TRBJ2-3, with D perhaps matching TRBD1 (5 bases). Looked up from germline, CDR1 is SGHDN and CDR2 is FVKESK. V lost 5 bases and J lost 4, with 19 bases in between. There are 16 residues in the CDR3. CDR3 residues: CASSEAGLALADTQYF. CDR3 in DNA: TGTGCCAGCAGCGAAGCAGGGCTGGCACTCGCAGATACGCAGTATTTT.

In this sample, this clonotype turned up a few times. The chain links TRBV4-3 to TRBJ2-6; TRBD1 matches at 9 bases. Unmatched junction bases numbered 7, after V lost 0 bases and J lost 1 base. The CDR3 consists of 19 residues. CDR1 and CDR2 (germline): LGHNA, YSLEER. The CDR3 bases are TGCGCCAGCAGCCAAGATCCGTCGACAGGGGGGTCTGGGGCCAACGTCCTGACTTTC. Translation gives CASSQDPSTGGSGANVLTF.

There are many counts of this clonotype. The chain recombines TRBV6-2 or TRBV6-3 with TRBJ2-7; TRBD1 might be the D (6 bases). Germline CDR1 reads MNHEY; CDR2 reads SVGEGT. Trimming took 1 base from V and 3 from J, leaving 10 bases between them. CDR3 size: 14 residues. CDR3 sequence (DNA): TGTGCCAGCAGTTACTGGGACACAAGCTACGAGCAGTACTTC. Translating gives CASSYWDTSYEQYF.

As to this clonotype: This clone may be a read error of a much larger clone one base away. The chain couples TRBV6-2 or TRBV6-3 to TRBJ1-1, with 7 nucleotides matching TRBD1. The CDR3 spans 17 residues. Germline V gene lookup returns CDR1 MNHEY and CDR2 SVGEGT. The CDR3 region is CASSYSVTEGALTEALF. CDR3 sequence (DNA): TGTGCCAGCAGTTACTCGGTCACCGAGGGGGCGCTCACTGAAGCTCTCTTT.

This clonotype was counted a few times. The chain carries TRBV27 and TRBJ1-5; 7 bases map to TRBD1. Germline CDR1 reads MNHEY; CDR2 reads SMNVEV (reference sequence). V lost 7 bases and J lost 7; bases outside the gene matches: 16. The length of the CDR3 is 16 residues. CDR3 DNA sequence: TGTGCCAGCACTTCCCTAGGGGTTGACAGGGTACAGCCCCAGCATTTT. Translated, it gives CASTSLGVDRVQPQHF.

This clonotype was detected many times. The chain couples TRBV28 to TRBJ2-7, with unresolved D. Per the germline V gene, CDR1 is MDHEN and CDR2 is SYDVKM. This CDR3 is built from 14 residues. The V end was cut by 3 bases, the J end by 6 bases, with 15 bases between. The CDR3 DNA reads TGTGCCAGCAGTTTCTCCCTTGGTGAGTCCGAGCAGTACTTC. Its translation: CASSFSLGESEQYF.

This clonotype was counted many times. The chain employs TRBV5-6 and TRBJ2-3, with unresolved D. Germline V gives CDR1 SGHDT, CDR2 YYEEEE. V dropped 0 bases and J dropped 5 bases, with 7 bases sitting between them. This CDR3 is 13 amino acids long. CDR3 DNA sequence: TGTGCCAGCAGCTTGGCGGAGAGAGATACGCAGTATTTT. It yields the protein CASSLAERDTQYF.

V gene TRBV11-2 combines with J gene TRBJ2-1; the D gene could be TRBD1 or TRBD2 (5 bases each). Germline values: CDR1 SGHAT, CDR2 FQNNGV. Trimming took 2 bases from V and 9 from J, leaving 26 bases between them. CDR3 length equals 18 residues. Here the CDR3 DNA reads TGTGCCAGCAGCTTATTAGCTGAGGGGAGCGTAGGAGTCGGTGAGCAGTTCTTC. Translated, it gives CASSLLAEGSVGVGEQFF.

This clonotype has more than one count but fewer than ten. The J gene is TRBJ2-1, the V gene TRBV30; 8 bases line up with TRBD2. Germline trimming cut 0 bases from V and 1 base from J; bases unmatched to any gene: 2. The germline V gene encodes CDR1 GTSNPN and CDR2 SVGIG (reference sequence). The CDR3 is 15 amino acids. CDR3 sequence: CAWSVVAGSYNEQFF. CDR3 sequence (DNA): TGTGCCTGGAGTGTAGTAGCGGGATCCTACAATGAGCAGTTCTTC.

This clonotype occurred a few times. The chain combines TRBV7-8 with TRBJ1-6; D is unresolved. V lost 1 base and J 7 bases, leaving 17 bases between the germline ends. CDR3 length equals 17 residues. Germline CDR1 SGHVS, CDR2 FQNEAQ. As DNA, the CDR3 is TGTGCCAGCAGCTTAGAGGACCCTCGGCAGTGGAATTCACCCCTCCACTTT. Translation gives CASSLEDPRQWNSPLHF.

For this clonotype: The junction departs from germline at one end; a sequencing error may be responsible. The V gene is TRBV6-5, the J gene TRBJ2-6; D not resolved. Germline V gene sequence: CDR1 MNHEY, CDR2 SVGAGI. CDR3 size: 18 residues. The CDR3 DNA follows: TGTGCCAGCAGTTACCGAACCGGACCGTACTCTGGGACCAACGTCCTGACTTTC. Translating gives CASSYRTGPYSGTNVLTF.

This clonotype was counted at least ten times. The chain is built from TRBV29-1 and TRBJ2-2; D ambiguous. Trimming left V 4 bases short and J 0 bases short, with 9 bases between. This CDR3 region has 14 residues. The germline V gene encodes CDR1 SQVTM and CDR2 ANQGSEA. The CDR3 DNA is TGCAGCGTTGGCGTACAACCGAACACCGGGGAGCTGTTTTTT. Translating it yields CSVGVQPNTGELFF.

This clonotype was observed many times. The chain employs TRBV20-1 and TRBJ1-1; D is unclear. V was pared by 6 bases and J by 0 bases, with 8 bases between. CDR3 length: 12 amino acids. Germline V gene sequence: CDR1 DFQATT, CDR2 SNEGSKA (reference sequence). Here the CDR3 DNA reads TGCAGTGCCTACGGAATGAACACTGAAGCTTTCTTT. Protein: CSAYGMNTEAFF.

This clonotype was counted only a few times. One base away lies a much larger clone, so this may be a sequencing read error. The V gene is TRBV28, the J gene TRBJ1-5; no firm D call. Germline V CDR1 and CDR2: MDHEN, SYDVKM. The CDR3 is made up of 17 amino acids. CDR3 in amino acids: CASSWHRAPPVDQPPHF. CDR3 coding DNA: TGTGCCAGCAGTTGGCACAGAGCCCCCCCCGTCGATCAGCCCCCGCATTTT.